This T cell receptor beta chain derives from a study of T cells in Graves' hyperthyroidism and ophthalmopathy. Study results and caveats: Blood shared most expanded thyroid clonotypes above 0.001.

This clonotype was recorded at least ten times. Its antigen remains unknown. Amplification of TCR beta CDR3 regions was performed using RNA transcripts as template. HTBI primers were employed in a first-round RT-PCR of the TCR CDR3. MiXCR, applied by TCRdb to the multiplex PCR reads, yields one record per CDR3 protein. The table records about 400,000 distinct CDR3 sequences, about 13% of them present only once. Between the trimmed V and J ends, which lost 2 bases and 8 bases, there was a span of 9 bases. CDR3 length: 12 amino acids. CDR1 SEHNR and CDR2 FQNEAQ come from the germline V gene (reference sequence). Lactation, pregnancy, other autoimmune disease or uncontrolled infection excluded patients. Thyroid ultrasound, orbital computed tomography, clinical symptoms, and serum thyroxine and TRAb underpinned diagnoses. The PBMCs were sourced from fresh peripheral blood (about 9.7 ml).

The sequenced sample was blood. This chain links TRBV7-9 with TRBJ1-2; D uncertain. The sequence derives from a young woman with Graves' hyperthyroidism. The CDR3 nucleotides are TGTGCCAGCAGCTTATACCAGGAGGGCTACACCTTC. Its protein product is CASSLYQEGYTF.